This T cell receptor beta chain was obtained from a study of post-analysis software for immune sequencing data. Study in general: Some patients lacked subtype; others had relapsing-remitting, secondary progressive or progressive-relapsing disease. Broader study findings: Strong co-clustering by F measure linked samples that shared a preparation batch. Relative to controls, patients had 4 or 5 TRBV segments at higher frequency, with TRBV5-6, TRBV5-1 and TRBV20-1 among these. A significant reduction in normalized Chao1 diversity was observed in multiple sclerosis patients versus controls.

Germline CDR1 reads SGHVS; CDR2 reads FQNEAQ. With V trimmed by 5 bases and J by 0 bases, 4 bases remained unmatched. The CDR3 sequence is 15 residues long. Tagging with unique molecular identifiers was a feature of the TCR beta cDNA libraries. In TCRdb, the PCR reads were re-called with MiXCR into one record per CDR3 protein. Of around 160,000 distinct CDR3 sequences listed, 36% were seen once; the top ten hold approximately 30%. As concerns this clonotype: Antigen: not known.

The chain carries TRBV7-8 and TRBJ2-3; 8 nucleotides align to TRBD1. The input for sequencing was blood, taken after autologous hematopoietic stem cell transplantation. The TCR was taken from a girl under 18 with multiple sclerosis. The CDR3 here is CASSKRQGSTDTQYF. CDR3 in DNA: TGTGCCAGCAGCAAGAGACAGGGGAGCACAGATACGCAGTATTTT.